One sample yielded the 13 T cell receptor beta chains listed below, sequenced in a study of shared clonotypes between healthy human individuals. TCRdb keeps only in-frame clones here, not all; method: immunoSEQ multiplex PCR. The table has 2 million to 2.5 million clones, approximately 94% seen once. Sequenced input: naive CD4+ T cells sorted from blood. Subset of the sample: CD45RA+ positively selected. These receptors were collected from a man between 18 and 29 years old in good health.

As regards this clone: The germline gene is not matched at one end of the junction; a read error may be the cause. This chain uses TRBV5-8 with TRBJ2-1, with TRBD2 matching 8 bases. This CDR3 contains 16 residues. Germline lookup yields CDR1 SGHTS and CDR2 YDEGEE. The CDR3 protein is CARGGQSGSSHNEQFF. In DNA form, the CDR3 reads TGTGCCAGGGGGGGCCAAAGCGGGAGCTCCCACAATGAGCAGTTCTTC.

The rearrangement joins TRBV5-1 to TRBJ1-2, with TRBD1 matching over 7 bases. The CDR3 has 14 amino acids. Germline values: CDR1 SGHRS, CDR2 YFSETQ. The V gene end was trimmed by 0 bases and the J gene end by 6 bases; junction bases not matched to a gene: 5. DNA of the CDR3: TGCGCCAGCAGCTTGGGGGACACAGGGGATGGCTACACCTTC. It encodes CASSLGDTGDGYTF.

In regard to this clone: The sample carries other DNA sequences with the same CDR3. The chain links TRBV30 to TRBJ2-1; D possibly corresponds to TRBD2 (6 bases). V dropped 2 bases and J dropped 4 bases, with 18 bases sitting between them. The CDR3 consists of 16 residues. Germline-derived CDR1 and CDR2 are GTSNPN and SVGIG (reference sequence). The CDR3 region has the DNA TGTGCCTGGAGTCCCCCCGGGCTAGCGCGGTACAATGAGCAGTTCTTC. It is translated as CAWSPPGLARYNEQFF.

V usage is TRBV9 and J usage is TRBJ1-5; D call uncertain. This CDR3 is built from 15 residues. Germline CDR1 reads SGDLS; CDR2 reads YYNGEE. With 4 bases removed from V and 9 bases from J, the gap between germline ends came to 20 bases. The CDR3 reads CASSPASGVQGPQHF. The DNA of the CDR3 is TGTGCCAGCAGCCCGGCCAGCGGGGTGCAAGGGCCCCAGCATTTT. The entire variable domain, with the rest obtained from reference TRBV9 and TRBJ1-5, is as follows: DSGVTQTPKHLITATGQRVTLRCSPRSGDLSVYWYQQSLDQGLQFLIQYYNGEERAKGNILERFSAQQFPDLHSELNLSSLELGDSALYFCASSPASGVQGPQHFGDGTRLSIL.

As for this clone: Other DNA sequences of this sample code for an identical CDR3. The chain carries TRBV5-1 and TRBJ2-7; 9 nucleotides align to TRBD1. V lost 0 bases to trimming and J lost 0 bases; unmatched junction nucleotides: 4. The germline V gene encodes CDR1 SGHRS and CDR2 YFSETQ. The CDR3 is 16 residues long. CDR3 sequence reads: CASSLAGQGFSYEQYF. DNA for the CDR3: TGCGCCAGCAGCTTGGCGGGACAGGGCTTCTCCTACGAGCAGTACTTC.

The table lists this clone with a count of one. The V and J genes are TRBV7-2 and TRBJ2-7, with no clear D. Trimming cost V 3 bases and J 0 bases, with 6 bases left between them. The CDR3 length is 13 residues. CDR1 is SGHTA, CDR2 FQGNSA, per germline. CDR3 region: CASSFYTSYEQYF. CDR3 DNA sequence: TGTGCCAGCAGCTTCTACACCTCCTACGAGCAGTACTTC.

The genes are TRBV5-6 and TRBJ2-5; D call uncertain. Germline assignment: CDR1 SGHDT and CDR2 YYEEEE. There are 14 residues in the CDR3. Trimming removed 3 bases at V and 1 base at J, with 10 bases between. In DNA form, the CDR3 reads TGTGCCAGCAGCTCAGGCCGGGTCCAAGAGACCCAGTACTTC. This translates into CASSSGRVQETQYF.

The chain carries TRBV11-2 and TRBJ2-1; TRBD2 aligns across 8 bases. The CDR3 spans 15 residues. CDR1 and CDR2 from the germline V gene are SGHAT and FQNNGV. V lost 0 bases to trimming and J lost 9 bases; unmatched junction nucleotides: 7. The CDR3 here is CASSLEGGGQSEQFF. The DNA of the CDR3 is TGTGCCAGCAGCTTAGAAGGCGGGGGGCAGAGTGAGCAGTTCTTC.

This chain joins TRBV7-6 and TRBJ2-5; TRBD2 matches 11 bases. CDR1 and CDR2 (germline): SGHVS, FNYEAQ. The CDR3 has 15 amino acids. V lost 4 bases and J lost 5; bases outside the gene matches: 6. The CDR3 loop reads CASSWLAGGPETQYF. The CDR3 DNA follows: TGTGCCAGCAGCTGGTTAGCGGGAGGGCCGGAGACCCAGTACTTC.

V usage is TRBV4-3 and J usage is TRBJ2-7, with 11 positions matching TRBD2. The germline CDR1 and CDR2 sequences are LGHNA and YSLEER. The CDR3 length is 14 residues. Trimming removed 1 base from V and 4 bases from J; junction bases left unmatched: 0. CDR3 nucleotides: TGCGCCAGCAGCCAAGTAGCGGGAGGGTACGAGCAGTACTTC. Translated: CASSQVAGGYEQYF.

As concerns this clone: In the same sample, other DNA sequences code for this CDR3. J is TRBJ1-6 and V is TRBV30, with D possibly being TRBD1 (6 bases). With 3 bases removed from V and 7 bases from J, the gap between germline ends came to 10 bases. CDR3 length equals 13 residues. Looked up from germline, CDR1 is GTSNPN and CDR2 is SVGIG (reference sequence). The CDR3 loop reads CAWSSGANSPLHF. As DNA, the CDR3 is TGTGCCTGGAGCTCGGGGGCAAATTCACCCCTCCACTTT.

V usage is TRBV19 and J usage is TRBJ2-1; 10 bases fit TRBD2. V trimming: 10 bases; J trimming: 5 bases; junction bases outside the gene matches: 8. This CDR3 is built from 14 residues. Germline values: CDR1 LNHDA, CDR2 SQIVND (reference sequence). In DNA, the CDR3 is TGTGCCACCCGGACTAGCGGCAAGAACAATGAGCAGTTCTTC. Protein sequence: CATRTSGKNNEQFF.

Notes on this clone: The same CDR3 arises from other DNA sequences in this sample as well. The chain combines TRBV2 with TRBJ2-2; no clear D. V lost 6 bases and J 1 base, leaving 9 bases between the germline ends. The germline gives CDR1 SNHLY, CDR2 FYNNEI. This CDR3 region has 14 residues. Here the CDR3 reads CASRGDGNTGELFF. The CDR3 nucleotides read TGTGCCAGCAGAGGCGACGGGAACACCGGGGAGCTGTTTTTT.